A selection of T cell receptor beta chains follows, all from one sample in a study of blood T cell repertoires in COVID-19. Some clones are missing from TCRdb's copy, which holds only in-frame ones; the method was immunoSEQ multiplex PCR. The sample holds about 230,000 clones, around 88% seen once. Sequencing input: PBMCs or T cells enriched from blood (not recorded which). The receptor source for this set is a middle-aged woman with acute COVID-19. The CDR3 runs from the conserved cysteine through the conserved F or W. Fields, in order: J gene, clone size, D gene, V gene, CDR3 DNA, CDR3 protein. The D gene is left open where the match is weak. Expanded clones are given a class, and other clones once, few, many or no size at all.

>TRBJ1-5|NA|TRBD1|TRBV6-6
TGTGCCAGCATGAGGGCAGGGGGCGATCAGCCCCAGCATTTT
CASMRAGGDQPQHF
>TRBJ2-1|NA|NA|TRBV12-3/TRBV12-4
TGTGCCAGCAGTTTAGCGGGGGGGCCGGGATTCTTC
CASSLAGGPGFF
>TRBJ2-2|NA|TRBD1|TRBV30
TGTGCCTGGAGGGGGGGACAGGGACACACCGGGGAGCTGTTTTTT
CAWRGGQGHTGELFF
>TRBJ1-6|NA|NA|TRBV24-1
TGTGCCACCAGTGATGGCCCCTCACCCCTCCACTTT
CATSDGPSPLHF
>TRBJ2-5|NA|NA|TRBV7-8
TGTGCCAGCATACAAGAGACCCAGTACTTC
CASIQETQYF
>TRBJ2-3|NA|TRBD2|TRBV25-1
TGTGCCAGCAGTCCCGGGGGGGATACGCAGTATTTT
CASSPGGDTQYF
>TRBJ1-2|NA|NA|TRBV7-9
TGTGCCAGCAGCCCAGGGGTGTACTATGGCTACACCTTC
CASSPGVYYGYTF
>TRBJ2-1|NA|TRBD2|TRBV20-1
TGCAGTGCTAGTGCCATAGCGGGAGGACAATACAATGAGCAGTTCTTC
CSASAIAGGQYNEQFF
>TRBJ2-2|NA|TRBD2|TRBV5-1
TGCGCCAGCAACAGCGGGAGCACCGGGGAGCTGTTTTTT
CASNSGSTGELFF
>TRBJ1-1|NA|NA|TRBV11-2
TGTGCCAGCAGCCTAAACACTGAAGCTTTCTTT
CASSLNTEAFF
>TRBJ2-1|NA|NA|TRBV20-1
TGCAGTGCTAGTCCATTCAGGGACAATGAGCAGTTCTTC
CSASPFRDNEQFF
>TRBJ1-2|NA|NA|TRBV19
TGTGCCAGTAGTATGACCCTCGGGGGGCTAGATGAAGAAAGGGGCTACACCTTC
CASSMTLGGLDEERGYTF
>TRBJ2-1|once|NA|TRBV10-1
TGCGCCAGCACGAACCCCGGACTACCGCAGTTCTTC
CASTNPGLPQFF
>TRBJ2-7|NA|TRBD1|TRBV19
TGTGCCAGTAGTTCGCCGGGACAGGGATCCTACGAGCAGTACTTC
CASSSPGQGSYEQYF
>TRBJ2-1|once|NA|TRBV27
NA
CASSSSTSGSRWQFF
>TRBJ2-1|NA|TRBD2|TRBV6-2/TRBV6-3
TGTGCCAGCATCCCTACTAGCGGGACCTCCTACAATGAGCAGTTCTTC
CASIPTSGTSYNEQFF
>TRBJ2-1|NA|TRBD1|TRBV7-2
TGTGCCAGCAGCTCCTACAGGGGGCTCTACAATGAGCAGTTCTTC
CASSSYRGLYNEQFF
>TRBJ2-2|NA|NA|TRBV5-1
TGCGCCAGCAGCTTGGGCCAAGGGACACTGAACACCGGGGAGCTGTTTTTT
CASSLGQGTLNTGELFF
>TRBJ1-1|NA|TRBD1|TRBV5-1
TGCGCCAGCAGCTCGCTAGGACAGGGGGGCACTGAAGCTTTCTTT
CASSSLGQGGTEAFF
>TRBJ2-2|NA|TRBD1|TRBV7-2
TGTGCCAGCAGCTTAGCGCCCAGACAACAGGGGGGTTCTCGCACCGGGGAGCTGTTTTTT
CASSLAPRQQGGSRTGELFF
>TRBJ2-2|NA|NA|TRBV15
TGTGCCACCAGCAGGGCCCCGAACACCGGGGAGCTGTTTTTT
CATSRAPNTGELFF
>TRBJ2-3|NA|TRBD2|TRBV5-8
TGTGCCAGCAGCTTGCCGCTAGCGGGTTTAAGAGATACGCAGTATTTT
CASSLPLAGLRDTQYF
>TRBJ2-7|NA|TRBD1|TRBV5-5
TGTGCCAGCAGCTTTGACAGGGGATCTCACTACGAGCAGTACTTC
CASSFDRGSHYEQYF
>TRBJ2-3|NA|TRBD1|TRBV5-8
TGTGCCAGCAGCCAGGGGGAGCGTGCGACAGATACGCAGTATTTT
CASSQGERATDTQYF
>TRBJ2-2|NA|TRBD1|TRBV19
TGTGCCAGTAGTACCCCCGGACAGGGGGCGCCCACCGGGGAGCTGTTTTTT
CASSTPGQGAPTGELFF
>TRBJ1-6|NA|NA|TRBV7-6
TGTGCCAGCAGCTTAGCGATTAGTACCGCCCGTAATTCACCCCTCCACTTT
CASSLAISTARNSPLHF
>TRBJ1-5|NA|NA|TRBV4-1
TGCGCCAGCAGCAAGAACCAGGGTAGCAATCAGCCCCAGCATTTT
CASSKNQGSNQPQHF
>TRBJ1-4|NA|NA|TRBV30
TGTGCCTGGAGGAGGGACAAATATGGCGAAAAACTGTTTTTT
CAWRRDKYGEKLFF
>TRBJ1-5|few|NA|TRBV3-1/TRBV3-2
TGTGCCAGCAGCCAAGGAAGCAGGGGCAATAGCAATCAGCCCCAGCATTTT
CASSQGSRGNSNQPQHF
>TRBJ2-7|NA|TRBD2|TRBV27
TGTGCCAGCAGACTAGCGGGGAATTCCTACGAGCAGTACTTC
CASRLAGNSYEQYF